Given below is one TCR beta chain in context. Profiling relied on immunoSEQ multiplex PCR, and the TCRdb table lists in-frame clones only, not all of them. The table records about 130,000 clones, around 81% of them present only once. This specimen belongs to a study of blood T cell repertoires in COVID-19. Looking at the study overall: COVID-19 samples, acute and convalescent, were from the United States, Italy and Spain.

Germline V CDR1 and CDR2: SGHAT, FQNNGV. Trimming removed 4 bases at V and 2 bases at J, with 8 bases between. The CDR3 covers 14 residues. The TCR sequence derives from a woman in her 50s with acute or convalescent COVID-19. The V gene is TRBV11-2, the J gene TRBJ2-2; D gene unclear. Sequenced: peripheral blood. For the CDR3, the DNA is TGTGCCAGCAGCTCGGGTCCTAACACCGGGGAGCTGTTTTTT. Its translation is CASSSGPNTGELFF.